This TCR beta chain is drawn from a study of T cell changes during pregnancy in multiple sclerosis. Generated by immunoSEQ multiplex PCR, the TCRdb table keeps only in-frame clones and is missing some. The sample carries tens of thousands of clones, 85% to 95% recorded once. CDR1 is SGHRS, CDR2 YFSETQ, per germline. The CDR3 is made up of 15 amino acids. The ends lost 6 bases at V and 6 bases at J; junction bases unmatched: 8. This chain joins TRBV5-1 and TRBJ2-3; TRBD2 aligns across 12 bases. The clonotype originates from a female donor in good health, enrolled as a control in a pregnancy study. The starting material was peripheral blood, obtained in the third trimester of pregnancy. The CDR3 spells CASTGLAGKRDTQYF. The CDR3 bases are TGCGCCAGCACGGGACTAGCGGGCAAGAGGGATACGCAGTATTTT. The variable domain in full, completed from reference TRBV5-1 and TRBJ2-3, reads KAGVTQTPRYLIKTRGQQVTLSCSPISGHRSVSWYQQTPGQGLQFLFEYFSETQRNKGNFPGRFSGRQFSNSRSEMNVSTLELGDSALYLCASTGLAGKRDTQYFGPGTRLTVL.